Each of the 28 T cell receptor beta chains below was sequenced from the same sample in a study of CD8+ T cells in alopecia areata. Noted treatment: oral pan-JAK inhibitor, 5-10 mg twice daily. Reverse transcription of extracted RNA yielded cDNA, which provided the sequencing template. TCRdb's table, derived via immunoSEQ multiplex PCR, lists solely in-frame clones and lacks some. The data show approximately 280,000 clones, roughly 60% seen once. Sequencing was performed on CD4+ T cells sorted from blood, taken at week 24, from a patient treated with tofacitinib. The receptor set was obtained from a human donor with alopecia areata.

The chain recombines TRBV4-2 with TRBJ2-3; the match to TRBD2 covers 9 bases. The CDR3 covers 14 residues. Losses at the gene ends were 6 bases for V and 2 bases for J; bases not matched to a gene: 3. Germline V CDR1 and CDR2: LGHNA, YNFKEQ. Here the CDR3 reads CASSPSGDTDTQYF. Here the CDR3 DNA reads TGTGCCAGCAGTCCTAGCGGGGACACAGATACGCAGTATTTT.

The chain couples TRBV7-3 to TRBJ2-3; tentatively, D is TRBD1 or TRBD2 (6 bases each). The V gene lost 2 bases and the J gene lost 6 bases, with 9 bases spanning the gap. CDR1 and CDR2 (germline): SGHTA, FQGTGA. The CDR3 runs to 13 residues. CDR3 sequence (DNA): TGTGCCAGCAGCTTACAGGGGAGGGATACGCAGTATTTT. This codes for CASSLQGRDTQYF. The full variable domain, in which reference TRBV7-3 and TRBJ2-3 provide the parts outside the CDR3, is GAGVSQTPSNKVTEKGKYVELRCDPISGHTALYWYRQSLGQGPEFLIYFQGTGAADDSGLPNDRFFAVRPEGSVSTLKIQRTERGDSAVYLCASSLQGRDTQYFGPGTRLTVL.

The sample holds a few counts of this clone. This chain connects TRBV4-3 to TRBJ1-2, with TRBD1 matching over 7 bases. The CDR3 has 17 residues. Germline CDR1 reads LGHNA; CDR2 reads YSLEER. J gave up 4 bases and V 1 base, and 12 bases lay outside the gene matches. Here the CDR3 reads CASSQVLRAGGGYGYTF. The DNA of the CDR3 is TGCGCCAGCAGCCAAGTCTTAAGGGCAGGGGGTGGCTATGGCTACACCTTC.

The rearrangement links TRBV27 to TRBJ1-1; no reliable D call. The CDR3 is 11 residues long. Germline V gives CDR1 MNHEY, CDR2 SMNVEV (reference sequence). V was cut by 2 bases and J by 7 bases, with 5 bases left in between. CDR3 loop: CASSLGGEAFF. DNA for the CDR3: TGTGCCAGCAGTTTAGGCGGTGAAGCTTTCTTT.

V and J are TRBV6-6 and TRBJ2-7, with TRBD2 identical over 11 bases. Germline CDR1 and CDR2: MNHNY and SVGAGI (reference sequence). V lost 2 bases and J lost 3; bases outside the gene matches: 6. The CDR3 is 16 residues long. The CDR3 coding sequence is TGTGCCAGCAGTTACGGTAGGGGGACTAGCGGCTACGAGCAGTACTTC. Protein: CASSYGRGTSGYEQYF.

This chain connects TRBV30 to TRBJ2-1; D gene unclear. Germline CDR1 and CDR2: GTSNPN and SVGIG (reference sequence). There are 14 residues in the CDR3. V was shortened by 3 bases and J by 0 bases, with 9 bases between the two germline ends. The CDR3 nucleotides read TGTGCCTGGAGCCGCGGTCCCTCCTACAATGAGCAGTTCTTC. Translated, it gives CAWSRGPSYNEQFF.

The gene calls are TRBV29-1 and TRBJ2-1, with D unresolved. V was trimmed by 2 bases and J by 9 bases, leaving 14 bases between them. CDR3 length: 13 residues. Germline-derived CDR1 and CDR2 are SQVTM and ANQGSEA. In DNA form, the CDR3 reads TGCAGCGTTGAATCCCAGGCTCTAGGTGAGCAGTTCTTC. It yields the protein CSVESQALGEQFF.

This clone was detected once. The rearrangement links TRBV2 to TRBJ1-1; D is unclear. CDR1 is SNHLY and CDR2 is FYNNEI in the germline V gene. Between the trimmed V and J ends, which lost 6 bases and 6 bases, there was a span of 11 bases. The CDR3 length is 12 residues. The CDR3 sequence is CASSLETPEAFF. DNA of the CDR3: TGTGCCAGCAGCCTCGAGACACCTGAAGCTTTCTTT.

This clone was detected ten times or more. The chain couples TRBV23-1 to TRBJ1-2; D perhaps matches TRBD1 (6 bases). TRBV23-1 is treated as an ORF (open reading frame) with a function not yet certain. The CDR3 loop spans 13 amino acids. The ends were cut back, 2 bases at V and 6 bases at J, with 10 bases in the middle. In DNA form, the CDR3 reads TGCGCCAGCAGTCAAGTGGACAGCGATGGCTACACCTTC. Protein: CASSQVDSDGYTF.

The chain uses TRBV4-1 and TRBJ1-1; TRBD1 matches 7 bases. Per the germline V gene, CDR1 is MGHRA and CDR2 is YSYEKL. Trimming removed 1 base from V and 4 bases from J; junction bases left unmatched: 6. This CDR3 is built from 15 residues. Here the CDR3 reads CASSQVRQGVTEAFF. Written as DNA, the CDR3 is TGCGCCAGCAGCCAAGTACGACAGGGCGTCACTGAAGCTTTCTTT.

V is TRBV29-1 and J is TRBJ2-3; D tentatively fits TRBD1 or TRBD2 (5 bases each). CDR3 size: 13 residues. Trimming shortened V by 6 bases and J by 0 bases, and 10 bases separated the two germline ends. Per germline, CDR1 SQVTM and CDR2 ANQGSEA. DNA for the CDR3: TGCAGCGTCGGCTGGGACAGCACAGATACGCAGTATTTT. Translation: CSVGWDSTDTQYF.

This clone was counted between two and nine times. This chain links TRBV6-5 with TRBJ1-1, with D tentatively TRBD1 (6 bases). This CDR3 is 14 amino acids long. Germline V lookup: CDR1 MNHEY, CDR2 SVGAGI. Trimming left V 2 bases short and J 4 bases short, with 11 bases between. DNA for the CDR3: TGTGCCAGCAGTTACCGTAGGGGGGGCACTGAAGCTTTCTTT. Its protein product is CASSYRRGGTEAFF.

The V gene is TRBV7-9, the J gene TRBJ1-5, with D hard to call. Germline CDR1 is SEHNR and CDR2 is FQNEAQ (reference sequence). Trimming removed 2 bases from V and 3 bases from J, with 8 bases in between. CDR3 length equals 14 residues. Here the CDR3 reads CASSLSSFNQPQHF. In DNA, the CDR3 is TGTGCCAGCAGCTTAAGTTCCTTCAATCAGCCCCAGCATTTT.

This clone has more than one count but fewer than ten. This chain connects TRBV5-4 to TRBJ2-6, with D perhaps TRBD1 or TRBD2 (5 bases each). Per germline, CDR1 SGHNT and CDR2 YYREEE (reference sequence). V lost 2 bases, J lost 2 bases, and 8 bases lay in between. This CDR3 is 15 amino acids long. DNA of the CDR3: TGTGCCAGCAGCTTCGGGGCTCCTGGGGCCAACGTCCTGACTTTC. It is translated as CASSFGAPGANVLTF.

This sequence joins TRBV10-3 and TRBJ2-5, with a possible D match to TRBD1 (5 bases). CDR3 length: 15 amino acids. The germline CDR1 and CDR2 sequences are ENHRY and SYGVKD. Trimming pared 2 bases from V and 5 bases from J, leaving 15 bases between. The CDR3 here is CAISEGAHQEETQYF. CDR3 coding DNA: TGTGCCATCAGTGAGGGGGCCCACCAGGAGGAGACCCAGTACTTC.

The chain carries TRBV5-1 and TRBJ2-1, with 10 bases aligning to TRBD2. The CDR3 consists of 14 residues. The germline CDR1 and CDR2 sequences are SGHRS and YFSETQ. V lost 2 bases to trimming and J lost 9 bases; unmatched junction nucleotides: 5. The CDR3, as DNA: TGCGCCAGCAGCTTATCCGGACTAGCGGCTGAGCAGTTCTTC. As protein: CASSLSGLAAEQFF.

V gene TRBV30 combines with J gene TRBJ2-4, with D tentatively TRBD2 (5 bases). Germline values: CDR1 GTSNPN, CDR2 SVGIG (reference sequence). V was pared by 1 base and J by 8 bases, with 12 bases between. CDR3 length: 13 residues. CDR3 coding DNA: TGTGCCTGGAGTGGAAGCGCGGGTGACATTCAGTACTTC. It yields the protein CAWSGSAGDIQYF.

The chain uses TRBV29-1 and TRBJ2-7; TRBD1 agrees at 7 bases. CDR1 SQVTM and CDR2 ANQGSEA come from the germline V gene. V gave up 6 bases and J gave up 2 bases; unmatched junction bases: 4. The CDR3 has 12 residues. This CDR3 reads CSVGQAAYEQYF. In nucleotides, the CDR3 is TGCAGCGTAGGACAGGCCGCCTACGAGCAGTACTTC.

The chain joins TRBV5-6 to TRBJ2-7, with TRBD1 matching 8 bases. The germline V gene encodes CDR1 SGHDT and CDR2 YYEEEE. Trimming took 4 bases from V and 0 from J; bases not matched to a gene: 3. The CDR3 loop spans 14 amino acids. For the CDR3, the DNA is TGTGCCAGCAGCCGGACAGGGACCTCCTACGAGCAGTACTTC. Its translation: CASSRTGTSYEQYF.

V is TRBV5-4 and J is TRBJ2-1; D not certain. This CDR3 spans 13 amino acids. The germline CDR1 and CDR2 sequences are SGHNT and YYREEE (reference sequence). V shed 4 bases and J shed 5 bases, with 10 bases lying between them. The CDR3 nucleotides are TGTGCCAGCAGCACCGGGCTACACAATGAGCAGTTCTTC. Residues: CASSTGLHNEQFF.

This chain joins TRBV30 and TRBJ1-6, with D possibly matching TRBD1 (5 bases). This CDR3 is 14 amino acids long. The germline CDR1 and CDR2 sequences are GTSNPN and SVGIG (reference sequence). The V gene lost 2 bases and the J gene lost 5 bases, with 10 bases spanning the gap. The CDR3 coding sequence is TGTGCCTGGAGTAAGGGACGAGATAATTCACCCCTCCACTTT. Its translation is CAWSKGRDNSPLHF.

A few counts support this clone. The rearrangement links TRBV10-3 to TRBJ1-5; 9 bases fit TRBD1. CDR3 size: 14 residues. Germline-derived CDR1 and CDR2 are ENHRY and SYGVKD. V dropped 4 bases and J dropped 5; count of bases not matched to a gene: 3. CDR3: CAISGGQGDQPQHF. In DNA form, the CDR3 reads TGTGCCATCAGTGGGGGACAGGGTGATCAGCCCCAGCATTTT.

This clone has a handful of counts. This sequence joins TRBV7-2 and TRBJ2-4; TRBD1 matches 7 bases. This CDR3 spans 14 amino acids. Looked up from germline, CDR1 is SGHTA and CDR2 is FQGNSA. J was trimmed by 7 bases and V by 4 bases; bases with no gene match: 7. This chain's CDR3 is CASSSYDRVNIQYF. The CDR3, as DNA: TGTGCCAGCAGCTCCTACGACAGGGTCAACATTCAGTACTTC.

In its sample, this clone was seen a few times. The chain has TRBV7-2 and TRBJ1-1; no reliable D call. CDR1 is SGHTA and CDR2 is FQGNSA in the germline V gene. V was cut by 1 base and J by 3 bases, with 9 bases left in between. CDR3 length equals 14 residues. The CDR3 DNA sequence: TGTGCCAGCAGCTTAGTTGCACCTCACACTGAAGCTTTCTTT. Translating gives CASSLVAPHTEAFF.

This clone came up a few times. Written as DNA, the CDR3 is TGTGCCAGCAGCGCCGGACTGAACACTGAAGCTTTCTTT. Translated: CASSAGLNTEAFF. The chain links TRBV5-4 to TRBJ1-1; D gene uncertain. Trimming left V 4 bases short and J 0 bases short, with 7 bases between. The germline gives CDR1 SGHNT, CDR2 YYREEE (reference sequence). This CDR3 has 13 amino acids.

The chain combines TRBV7-2 with TRBJ2-1; 9 bases are shared with TRBD2. This CDR3 comprises 16 residues. The junction had 7 bases not matched to a gene; V was cut back by 3 bases and J by 4 bases. CDR1 and CDR2 (germline): SGHTA, FQGNSA. The CDR3 region is CASSFRVAGAYNEQFF. The DNA for the CDR3 is TGTGCCAGCAGCTTCCGGGTAGCGGGGGCATACAATGAGCAGTTCTTC.

The chain recombines TRBV4-2 with TRBJ1-2, with D unclear. The CDR3 consists of 12 residues. V gave up 0 bases and J gave up 7 bases, with 6 bases separating them. From germline, CDR1 is LGHNA and CDR2 YNFKEQ. CDR3 residues: CASSQEKGGYTF. In DNA, the CDR3 is TGTGCCAGCAGCCAAGAAAAGGGTGGCTACACCTTC.

This clone was recorded once. CDR3: CASSFRRGQGAYEQYF. CDR3 coding DNA: TGTGCCAGCAGTTTCCGAAGAGGGCAGGGAGCCTACGAGCAGTACTTC. V and J are TRBV28 and TRBJ2-7; the D gene could be TRBD1 or TRBD2 (5 bases each). CDR1 is MDHEN, CDR2 SYDVKM, per germline. This CDR3 has 16 amino acids. V lost 3 bases and J 2 bases, leaving 17 bases between the germline ends.